The 8 T cell receptor beta chains below come from one sample, sequenced in a study of T-cell reconstitution after alpha-beta-depleted transplantation in children. TCRbeta library preparation incorporated unique molecular identifiers. TCRdb re-derived calls from the PCR reads in MiXCR, one entry per CDR3 protein. Among about 610,000 distinct CDR3 sequences, roughly a tenth were seen once, and the ten largest hold about 4.3%. Source: PBMCs from the stem cell graft donor, taken from the stem cell graft. The receptors shown here come from a human donor who donated a stem cell graft to a child with acute myeloid leukemia.

There are many counts of this clonotype. CDR3 sequence: CATKDSAYEQYF. The CDR3, as DNA: TGTGCCACCAAGGACAGTGCCTACGAGCAGTACTTC. V usage is TRBV10-3 and J usage is TRBJ2-7; maybe TRBD1 (6 bases). CDR1 is ENHRY, CDR2 SYGVKD, per germline. Trimming removed 10 bases at V and 2 bases at J, with 12 bases between. CDR3 size: 12 residues.

This clonotype was counted at least ten times. The genes are TRBV29-1 and TRBJ2-7, with D possibly matching TRBD2 (5 bases). Germline CDR1 SQVTM, CDR2 ANQGSEA. The V gene lost 1 base and the J gene lost 2 bases, with 9 bases spanning the gap. This CDR3 has 13 residues. CDR3 bases: TGCAGCGTTGAAGGGACTGCTACCTACGAGCAGTACTTC. Protein sequence: CSVEGTATYEQYF.

In its sample, this clonotype was seen many times. The chain is built from TRBV20-1 and TRBJ2-1; possible D gene TRBD2, 6 bases. This CDR3 region has 15 residues. The germline gives CDR1 DFQATT, CDR2 SNEGSKA (reference sequence). The V end was cut by 3 bases, the J end by 5 bases, with 17 bases between. CDR3 DNA sequence: TGCAGTGCTAGGGGAGGACACAAAATTGACAATGAGCAGTTCTTC. Protein product: CSARGGHKIDNEQFF.

This clonotype was observed a few times. The chain joins TRBV19 to TRBJ1-1; D is uncertain. Trimming stripped 4 bases from V and 1 base from J, with 10 bases between. The germline V gene encodes CDR1 LNHDA and CDR2 SQIVND (reference sequence). The CDR3 contains 14 residues. The CDR3 spells CASSTANGNTEAFF. The CDR3 DNA reads as TGTGCCAGTAGTACGGCGAATGGGAACACTGAAGCTTTCTTT.

This clonotype was seen more than once but under ten times. The chain is built from TRBV7-9 and TRBJ1-1; D ambiguous. The CDR3 is 14 amino acids. V was cut by 0 bases and J by 1 base, with 6 bases left in between. Germline CDR1 reads SEHNR; CDR2 reads FQNEAQ (reference sequence). CDR3 DNA sequence: TGTGCCAGCAGCTTAGCGAGGAAGAACACTGAAGCTTTCTTT. Protein sequence: CASSLARKNTEAFF.

This clonotype was recorded many times. The chain links TRBV7-2 to TRBJ1-4, with 8 bases that match TRBD1. The V gene end was trimmed by 4 bases and the J gene end by 4 bases; junction bases not matched to a gene: 2. Germline V gene data show CDR1 as SGHTA and CDR2 as FQGNSA. This CDR3 contains 14 residues. The CDR3 sequence is CASSSGQDNEKLFF. CDR3 coding DNA: TGTGCCAGCAGCTCGGGACAGGATAATGAAAAACTGTTTTTT. The entire variable domain, with the rest obtained from reference TRBV7-2 and TRBJ1-4, is as follows: GAGVSQSPSNKVTEKGKDVELRCDPISGHTALYWYRQSLGQGLEFLIYFQGNSAPDKSGLPSDRFSAERTGGSVSTLTIQRTQQEDSAVYLCASSSGQDNEKLFFGSGTQLSVL.

This clonotype was counted a few times. The genes are TRBV7-2 and TRBJ2-3; 12 positions agree with TRBD2. The V gene end was trimmed by 0 bases and the J gene end by 2 bases; junction bases not matched to a gene: 3. Germline V gene lookup returns CDR1 SGHTA and CDR2 FQGNSA. The CDR3 has 17 residues. In nucleotides, the CDR3 is TGTGCCAGCAGCTTAGCGCTAGCGGGAGGGCACACAGATACGCAGTATTTT. Amino acid sequence: CASSLALAGGHTDTQYF.

This clonotype was seen ten or more times. The chain employs TRBV20-1 and TRBJ2-6; D not resolved. V gave up 6 bases and J gave up 0 bases, with 3 bases separating them. The CDR3 contains 12 residues. Germline V gene sequence: CDR1 DFQATT, CDR2 SNEGSKA (reference sequence). The DNA of the CDR3 is TGCAGTGCCGCCTCTGGGGCCAACGTCCTGACTTTC. This encodes CSAASGANVLTF.